Listed below are T cell receptor beta chains from one sample, sequenced in a study of blood T cell repertoires in COVID-19. Produced via immunoSEQ multiplex PCR; TCRdb's table is partial and in-frame only. The sample lists over 10,000 clones, 88% seen once, with 25% to 30% in the top ten. Input material: peripheral blood. These receptors were collected from a human donor in a cohort sampled during active COVID-19. Each CDR3 is given with its conserved first and last residue. The D gene is left open where the match is weak. Where a row states a size, it is once, few, many or the class of an expanded clone; other rows omit it.

d_call: -
v_call: TRBV9
j_call: TRBJ1-1
clone_size: -
cdr3_aa: CASSVGGIATEAFF
cdr3_nt: TGTGCCAGCAGCGTAGGCGGGATAGCCACTGAAGCTTTCTTT

d_call: -
v_call: TRBV28
j_call: TRBJ1-4
clone_size: -
cdr3_aa: CASSFQGTNEKLFF
cdr3_nt: TGTGCCAGCAGTTTTCAGGGGACTAATGAAAAACTGTTTTTT

d_call: -
v_call: TRBV20-1
j_call: TRBJ2-7
clone_size: -
cdr3_aa: CSASALRTVSGGYF
cdr3_nt: TGCAGTGCTAGTGCCCTGCGGACAGTTTCTGGCGGGTACTTC

d_call: TRBD2
v_call: TRBV19
j_call: TRBJ2-7
clone_size: -
cdr3_aa: CASSPGFWGGEQYF
cdr3_nt: TGTGCCAGTAGTCCAGGTTTTTGGGGGGGCGAGCAGTACTTC

d_call: -
v_call: TRBV5-1
j_call: TRBJ2-3
clone_size: -
cdr3_aa: CASTGRGPSDTQYF
cdr3_nt: TGCGCCAGCACCGGAAGGGGTCCGTCAGATACGCAGTATTTT

d_call: -
v_call: TRBV4-1
j_call: TRBJ1-2
clone_size: -
cdr3_aa: CASSQVLVPPTYTF
cdr3_nt: TGCGCCAGCAGCCAAGTTTTAGTCCCTCCTACCTACACCTTC

d_call: -
v_call: TRBV28
j_call: TRBJ2-1
clone_size: -
cdr3_aa: CASSLVVARLFYNEQFF
cdr3_nt: TGTGCCAGCAGTTTGGTCGTAGCTAGACTCTTCTACAATGAGCAGTTCTTC

d_call: -
v_call: TRBV25-1
j_call: TRBJ1-2
clone_size: -
cdr3_aa: CASSEGHYGYTF
cdr3_nt: TGTGCCAGCAGTGAAGGGCACTATGGCTACACCTTC

d_call: -
v_call: TRBV24-1
j_call: TRBJ2-2
clone_size: -
cdr3_aa: CATGNSQTNTGELFF
cdr3_nt: TGCGCCACCGGTAATAGTCAAACGAACACCGGGGAGCTGTTTTTT

d_call: TRBD1
v_call: TRBV6-2/TRBV6-3
j_call: TRBJ2-5
clone_size: -
cdr3_aa: CASSYFGTGGGETQYF
cdr3_nt: TGTGCCAGCAGTTACTTTGGGACAGGTGGAGGCGAGACCCAGTACTTC

d_call: TRBD1
v_call: TRBV23-1
j_call: TRBJ1-2
clone_size: -
cdr3_aa: CATRGGYGYTF
cdr3_nt: TGCGCCACCAGGGGGGGCTATGGCTACACCTTC

d_call: -
v_call: TRBV2
j_call: TRBJ1-5
clone_size: -
cdr3_aa: CASSEANRGNQPQHF
cdr3_nt: TGTGCCAGCAGTGAGGCCAACCGGGGCAATCAGCCCCAGCATTTT

d_call: TRBD1
v_call: TRBV7-8
j_call: TRBJ1-6
clone_size: -
cdr3_aa: CASREDRGRESPLHF
cdr3_nt: TGTGCCAGCAGGGAGGACAGGGGGCGCGAATCACCCCTCCACTTT

d_call: TRBD1
v_call: TRBV5-1
j_call: TRBJ2-1
clone_size: -
cdr3_aa: CASSSGQILYNEQFF
cdr3_nt: TGCGCCAGCAGCTCGGGACAGATACTATACAATGAGCAGTTCTTC

d_call: TRBD1
v_call: TRBV7-8
j_call: TRBJ2-5
clone_size: -
cdr3_aa: CASSRQGIETQYF
cdr3_nt: TGTGCCAGCAGCAGACAGGGGATCGAGACCCAGTACTTC

d_call: -
v_call: TRBV19
j_call: TRBJ1-5
clone_size: -
cdr3_aa: CATNGLYSNQPQHF
cdr3_nt: TGTGCCACCAATGGACTCTATAGCAATCAGCCCCAGCATTTT

d_call: -
v_call: TRBV7-3
j_call: TRBJ1-2
clone_size: few
cdr3_aa: CASSLRGTRDGYTF
cdr3_nt: TGTGCCAGCAGCTTAAGGGGGACACGGGATGGCTACACCTTC

d_call: -
v_call: TRBV7-3
j_call: TRBJ2-1
clone_size: -
cdr3_aa: CASSPGGTINEQFF
cdr3_nt: TGTGCCAGCAGCCCTGGGGGGACGATTAATGAGCAGTTCTTC

d_call: TRBD1
v_call: TRBV4-3
j_call: TRBJ2-1
clone_size: -
cdr3_aa: CASSRLGQGSSDEQFF
cdr3_nt: TGCGCCAGCAGCCGATTGGGACAGGGGAGTAGTGATGAGCAGTTCTTC

d_call: -
v_call: TRBV3-1/TRBV3-2
j_call: TRBJ2-6
clone_size: -
cdr3_aa: CASSQVPGGANVLTF
cdr3_nt: TGTGCCAGCAGCCAAGTTCCGGGTGGGGCCAACGTCCTGACTTTC

d_call: -
v_call: TRBV2
j_call: TRBJ1-2
clone_size: -
cdr3_aa: CATNAGDYGYTF
cdr3_nt: TGTGCCACTAACGCGGGAGACTATGGCTACACCTTC

d_call: TRBD1
v_call: TRBV3-1/TRBV3-2
j_call: TRBJ1-5
clone_size: -
cdr3_aa: CASSQRGTGTGAGPQHF
cdr3_nt: TGTGCCAGCAGCCAAAGGGGGACCGGGACAGGGGCAGGGCCCCAGCATTTT

d_call: TRBD2
v_call: TRBV7-9
j_call: TRBJ2-3
clone_size: -
cdr3_aa: CASSPAVFTSGADTQYF
cdr3_nt: TGTGCCAGCAGCCCGGCAGTCTTTACTAGCGGGGCAGATACGCAGTATTTT

d_call: -
v_call: TRBV4-1
j_call: TRBJ2-1
clone_size: -
cdr3_aa: CASSLGASYNEQFF
cdr3_nt: TGCGCCAGCAGCCTGGGGGCCTCGTACAATGAGCAGTTCTTC